This section outlines one T cell receptor beta chain sequence together with its context. Its antigen is not known. An input of about 0.5 to 1 ug of RNA was subjected to reverse transcription using random hexamers. By means of immunoSEQ multiplex PCR, TCR beta CDR3 spanning 54 Vbeta and 13 Jbeta underwent amplification. TCRdb called the immunoSEQ multiplex PCR reads again in MiXCR, with one record for every CDR3 protein. The sample contains 67,000 or so distinct CDR3 sequences, just over 90% of which appear only once. FACS was used to enrich TEMRA cells, whereas the CD8+ and CD4+ T cells were obtained by negative isolation. The sample is drawn from a study of CD8 T cells in Susac syndrome. The germline V gene has CDR1 DFQATT and CDR2 SNEGSKA (reference sequence). The ends were cut back, 3 bases at V and 8 bases at J, with 11 bases in the middle. The CDR3 extends over 12 amino acids. General study points: By the study's own acknowledgment, its TCR sequencing and HLA analysis included relatively few individuals.

Sequencing input: CD4+ T cells from PBMCs. The J gene is TRBJ2-1, the V gene TRBV20-1, with D hard to call. This receptor was taken from a human donor with Susac syndrome. This chain's CDR3 is CSASRWSDEQFF. The CDR3 coding sequence is TGCAGTGCTAGCCGGTGGTCCGATGAGCAGTTCTTC.